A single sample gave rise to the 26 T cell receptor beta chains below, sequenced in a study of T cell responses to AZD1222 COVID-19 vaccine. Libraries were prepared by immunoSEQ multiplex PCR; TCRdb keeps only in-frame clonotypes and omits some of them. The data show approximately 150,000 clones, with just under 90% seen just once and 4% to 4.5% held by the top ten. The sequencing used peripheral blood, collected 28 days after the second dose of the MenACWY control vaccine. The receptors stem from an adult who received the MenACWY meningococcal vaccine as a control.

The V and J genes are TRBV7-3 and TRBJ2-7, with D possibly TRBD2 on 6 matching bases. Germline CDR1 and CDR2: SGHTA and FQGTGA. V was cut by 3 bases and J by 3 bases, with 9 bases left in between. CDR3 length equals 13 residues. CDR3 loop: CASSFGGGYEQYF. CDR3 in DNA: TGTGCCAGCAGCTTCGGGGGAGGCTACGAGCAGTACTTC.

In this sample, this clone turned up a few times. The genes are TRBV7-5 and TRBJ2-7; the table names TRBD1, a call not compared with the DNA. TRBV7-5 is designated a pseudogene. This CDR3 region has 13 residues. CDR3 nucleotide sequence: TGTGCCAGAAGCTTAGACAGCTCCTACGAGCAGTACTTC. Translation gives CARSLDSSYEQYF.

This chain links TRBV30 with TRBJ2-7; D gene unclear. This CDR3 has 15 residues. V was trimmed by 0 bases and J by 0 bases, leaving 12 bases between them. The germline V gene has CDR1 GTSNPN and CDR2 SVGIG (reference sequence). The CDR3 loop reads CAWSVPRPHSYEQYF. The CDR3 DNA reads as TGTGCCTGGAGTGTACCGCGACCCCACTCCTACGAGCAGTACTTC.

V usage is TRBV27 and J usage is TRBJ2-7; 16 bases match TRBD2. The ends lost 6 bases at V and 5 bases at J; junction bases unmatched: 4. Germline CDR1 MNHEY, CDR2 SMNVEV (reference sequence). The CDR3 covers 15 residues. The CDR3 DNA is TGTGCCAGCAGCCCCGGGACTAGCGGGAGGGACGAGCAGTACTTC. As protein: CASSPGTSGRDEQYF.

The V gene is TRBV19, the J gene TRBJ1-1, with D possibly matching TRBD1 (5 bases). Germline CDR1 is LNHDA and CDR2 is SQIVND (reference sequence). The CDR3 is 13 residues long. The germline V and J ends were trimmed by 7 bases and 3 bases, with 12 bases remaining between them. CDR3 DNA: TGTGCCAGTAAAAGGGACCACTACACTGAAGCTTTCTTT. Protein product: CASKRDHYTEAFF.

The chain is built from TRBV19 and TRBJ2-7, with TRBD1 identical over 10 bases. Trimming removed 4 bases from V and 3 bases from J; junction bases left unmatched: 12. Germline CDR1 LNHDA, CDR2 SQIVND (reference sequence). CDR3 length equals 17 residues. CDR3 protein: CASSTRVLGQGDYEQYF. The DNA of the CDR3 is TGTGCCAGTAGTACCCGGGTGCTCGGACAGGGGGACTACGAGCAGTACTTC.

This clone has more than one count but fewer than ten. The CDR3 region is CASSYSSRGSGNTIYF. In DNA, the CDR3 is TGTGCCAGCAGTTACTCGAGCAGGGGCTCTGGAAACACCATATATTTT. The V and J genes are TRBV6-5 and TRBJ1-3; D possibly corresponds to TRBD1 (6 bases). Per germline, CDR1 MNHEY and CDR2 SVGAGI. This CDR3 is 16 amino acids long. The germline V and J ends were trimmed by 0 bases and 0 bases, with 9 bases remaining between them.

CDR3 sequence reads: CASSLGTSGREQYF. The CDR3 DNA is TGTGCCAGCAGTTTAGGTACTAGCGGACGCGAGCAGTACTTC. V gene TRBV28 combines with J gene TRBJ2-7; the match to TRBD2 covers 8 bases. The ends lost 2 bases at V and 6 bases at J; junction bases unmatched: 6. The CDR3 is 14 residues long. Germline V gene lookup returns CDR1 MDHEN and CDR2 SYDVKM.

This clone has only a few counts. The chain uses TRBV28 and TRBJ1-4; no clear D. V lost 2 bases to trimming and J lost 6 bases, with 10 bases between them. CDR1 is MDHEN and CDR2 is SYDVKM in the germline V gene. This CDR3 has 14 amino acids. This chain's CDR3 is CASSLAVQYEKLFF. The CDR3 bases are TGTGCCAGCAGTTTAGCAGTCCAGTATGAAAAACTGTTTTTT.

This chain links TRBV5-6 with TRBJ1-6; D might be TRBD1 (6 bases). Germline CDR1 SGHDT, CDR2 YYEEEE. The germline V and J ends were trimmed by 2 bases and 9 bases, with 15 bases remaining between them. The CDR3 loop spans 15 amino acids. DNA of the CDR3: TGTGCCAGCAGCTTATTTAGACAGGTAGCTTCACCCCTCCACTTT. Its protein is CASSLFRQVASPLHF. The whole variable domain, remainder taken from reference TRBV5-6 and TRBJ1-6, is DAGVTQSPTHLIKTRGQQVTLRCSPKSGHDTVSWYQQALGQGPQFIFQYYEEEERQRGNFPDRFSGHQFPNYSSELNVNALLLGDSALYLCASSLFRQVASPLHFGNGTRLTVT.

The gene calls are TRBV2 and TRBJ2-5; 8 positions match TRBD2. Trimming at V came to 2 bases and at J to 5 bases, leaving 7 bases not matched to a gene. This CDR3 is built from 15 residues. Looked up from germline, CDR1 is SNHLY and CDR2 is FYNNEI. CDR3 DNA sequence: TGTGCCAGCAGTGAACTCCGGGAGGGGGAGGAGACCCAGTACTTC. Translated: CASSELREGEETQYF.

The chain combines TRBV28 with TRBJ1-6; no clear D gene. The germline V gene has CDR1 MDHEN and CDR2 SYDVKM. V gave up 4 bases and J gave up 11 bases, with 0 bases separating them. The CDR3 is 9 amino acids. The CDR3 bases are TGTGCCAGCAGTTCACCCCTCCACTTT. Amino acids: CASSSPLHF.

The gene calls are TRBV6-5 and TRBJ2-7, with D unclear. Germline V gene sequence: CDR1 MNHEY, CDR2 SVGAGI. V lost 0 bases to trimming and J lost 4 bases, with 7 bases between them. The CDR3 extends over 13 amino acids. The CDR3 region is CASSYSESYEQYF. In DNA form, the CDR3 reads TGTGCCAGCAGTTACTCGGAATCTTACGAGCAGTACTTC.

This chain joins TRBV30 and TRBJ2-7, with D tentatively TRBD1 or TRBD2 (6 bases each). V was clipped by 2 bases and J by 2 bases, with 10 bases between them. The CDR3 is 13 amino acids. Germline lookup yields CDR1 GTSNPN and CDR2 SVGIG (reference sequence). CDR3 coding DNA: TGTGCCTGGAGTCGGGGGCAAGCCTACGAGCAGTACTTC. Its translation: CAWSRGQAYEQYF.

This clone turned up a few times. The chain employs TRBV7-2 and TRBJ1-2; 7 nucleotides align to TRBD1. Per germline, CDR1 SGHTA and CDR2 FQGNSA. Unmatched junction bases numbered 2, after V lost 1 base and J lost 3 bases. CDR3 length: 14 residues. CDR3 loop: CASSLDRGHYGYTF. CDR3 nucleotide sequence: TGTGCCAGCAGCTTAGACAGGGGTCACTATGGCTACACCTTC.

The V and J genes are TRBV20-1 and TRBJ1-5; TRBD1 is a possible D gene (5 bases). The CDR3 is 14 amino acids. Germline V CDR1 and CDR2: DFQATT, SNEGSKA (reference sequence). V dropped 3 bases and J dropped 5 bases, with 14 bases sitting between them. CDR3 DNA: TGCAGTGCTAGTCAAGGGGCGGGGGATCAGCCCCAGCATTTT. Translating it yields CSASQGAGDQPQHF.

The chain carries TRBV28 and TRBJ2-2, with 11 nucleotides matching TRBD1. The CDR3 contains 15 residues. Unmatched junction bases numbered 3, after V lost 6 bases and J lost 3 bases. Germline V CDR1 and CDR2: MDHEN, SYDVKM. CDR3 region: CASSMGQGDTGELFF. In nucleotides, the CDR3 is TGTGCCAGCAGCATGGGACAGGGGGACACCGGGGAGCTGTTTTTT.

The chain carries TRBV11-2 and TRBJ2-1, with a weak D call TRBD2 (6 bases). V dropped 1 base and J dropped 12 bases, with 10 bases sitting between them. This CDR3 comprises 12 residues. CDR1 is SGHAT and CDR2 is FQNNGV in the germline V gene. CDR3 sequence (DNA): TGTGCCAGCAGCTTAGCTGGCGGGGCGCAGTTCTTC. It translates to CASSLAGGAQFF.

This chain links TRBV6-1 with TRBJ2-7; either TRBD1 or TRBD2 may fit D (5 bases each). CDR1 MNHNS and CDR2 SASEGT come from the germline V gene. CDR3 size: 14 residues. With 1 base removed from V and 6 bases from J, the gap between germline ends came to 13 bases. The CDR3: CASSEERGPLEQYF. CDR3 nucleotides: TGTGCCAGCAGTGAAGAGAGGGGACCTCTCGAGCAGTACTTC.

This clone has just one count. CDR3 sequence reads: CASSARTGTHEQYF. As DNA, the CDR3 is TGTGCCAGCAGCGCCAGGACAGGGACCCACGAGCAGTACTTC. The V call is TRBV9, the J call TRBJ2-7; 8 bases map to TRBD1. CDR3 length: 14 amino acids. Germline loops: CDR1 SGDLS, CDR2 YYNGEE. Trimming took 3 bases from V and 5 from J; bases not matched to a gene: 7.

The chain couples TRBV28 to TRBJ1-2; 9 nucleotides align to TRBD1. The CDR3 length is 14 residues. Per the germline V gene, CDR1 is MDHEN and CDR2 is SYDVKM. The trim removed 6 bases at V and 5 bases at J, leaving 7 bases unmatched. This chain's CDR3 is CASSSTGGSYGYTF. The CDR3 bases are TGTGCCAGCAGCTCAACAGGGGGCTCGTATGGCTACACCTTC.

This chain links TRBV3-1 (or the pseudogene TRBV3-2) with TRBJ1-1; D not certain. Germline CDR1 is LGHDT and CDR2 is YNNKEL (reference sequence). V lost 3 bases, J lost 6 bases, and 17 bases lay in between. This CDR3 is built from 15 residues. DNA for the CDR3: TGTGCCAGCAGCCAGGCCATAGGTGGGGAAGCTGAAGCTTTCTTT. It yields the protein CASSQAIGGEAEAFF.

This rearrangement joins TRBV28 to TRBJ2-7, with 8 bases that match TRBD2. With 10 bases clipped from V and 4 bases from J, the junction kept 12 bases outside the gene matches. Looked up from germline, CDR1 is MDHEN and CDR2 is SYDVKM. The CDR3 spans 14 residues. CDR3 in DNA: TGTGCCATCTCAACTAGCGGTATTCAGTACGAGCAGTACTTC. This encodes CAISTSGIQYEQYF.

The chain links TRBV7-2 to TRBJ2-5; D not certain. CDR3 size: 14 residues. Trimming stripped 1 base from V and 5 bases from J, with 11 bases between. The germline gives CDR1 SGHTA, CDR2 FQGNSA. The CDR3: CASSLGWARETQYF. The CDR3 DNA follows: TGTGCCAGCAGCTTAGGTTGGGCCAGGGAGACCCAGTACTTC.

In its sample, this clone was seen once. CDR3 region: CASSSDNGADTQYF. Here the CDR3 DNA reads TGTGCCAGCAGCTCCGACAACGGCGCAGATACGCAGTATTTT. This chain uses TRBV7-3 with TRBJ2-3; no clear D gene. The CDR3 spans 14 residues. The ends were cut back, 4 bases at V and 4 bases at J, with 12 bases in the middle. Germline-derived CDR1 and CDR2 are SGHTA and FQGTGA. Filled out from reference TRBV7-3 and TRBJ2-3, the complete variable domain reads GAGVSQTPSNKVTEKGKYVELRCDPISGHTALYWYRQSLGQGPEFLIYFQGTGAADDSGLPNDRFFAVRPEGSVSTLKIQRTERGDSAVYLCASSSDNGADTQYFGPGTRLTVL.

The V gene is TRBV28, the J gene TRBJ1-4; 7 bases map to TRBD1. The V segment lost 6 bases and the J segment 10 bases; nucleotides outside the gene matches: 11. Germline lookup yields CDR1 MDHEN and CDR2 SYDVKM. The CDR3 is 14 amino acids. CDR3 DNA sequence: TGTGCCAGCAGCTTAGACAGGGTTGTGGTAAAACTGTTTTTT. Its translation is CASSLDRVVVKLFF.